These T cell receptor beta chains were read from a single sample in a study of cytomegalovirus exposure and HLA in healthy donors. Assay: immunoSEQ multiplex PCR; the TCRdb copy retains only in-frame clones and omits some. The table has 100,000 to 120,000 clones, roughly three quarters seen once. Sequencing used PBMCs. The receptor source for this set is a man aged 30 to 39 in good health and CMV-seronegative. CDR3s include the opening cysteine and the closing phenylalanine or tryptophan. Fields, in order: D gene, J gene, V gene, clone size, CDR3 DNA, CDR3 protein. D genes are given only for firm matches. Some rows mark clone size as missing; the rest say once, few, many or name a class of expanded clone.

TRBD1	TRBJ2-7	TRBV11-3	NA	TGTGCCAGCAGCCCCGGGACAGGGGACCCGCAGCAGTACTTC	CASSPGTGDPQQYF
TRBD2	TRBJ2-7	TRBV11-2	few	TGTGCCAGCAGCCTCACCGGGACTAGTGCTTACGAGCAGTACTTC	CASSLTGTSAYEQYF
TRBD1	TRBJ2-3	TRBV7-9	NA	TGTGCCAGCAGCTTAGGACAGGGCAGCACAGATACGCAGTATTTT	CASSLGQGSTDTQYF
TRBD2	TRBJ2-7	TRBV4-1	NA	TGCGCCAGCAGCCAAGCAGGACTAGCGGGAGAGACTTACGAGCAGTACTTC	CASSQAGLAGETYEQYF
TRBD2	TRBJ2-1	TRBV7-3	NA	TGTGCCAGCAGCTTAGTCGGGAGGTCCAATGAGCAGTTCTTC	CASSLVGRSNEQFF
TRBD1	TRBJ2-3	TRBV4-2	NA	TGTGCCAGCAGCCCCTTACAGGGGACAGATACGCAGTATTTT	CASSPLQGTDTQYF
NA	TRBJ2-1	TRBV9	NA	TGTGCCAGCAGCGAGGGGGGAACTAGCGCAGAGCAGTTCTTC	CASSEGGTSAEQFF
TRBD2	TRBJ2-1	TRBV19	NA	TGTGCCAGTATTCGTAGCGGGAGTTCTGGAAATGAGCAGTTCTTC	CASIRSGSSGNEQFF
TRBD1	TRBJ2-7	TRBV30	NA	TGTGCCTGGACAGGGGGCTACGAGCAGTACTTC	CAWTGGYEQYF
NA	TRBJ2-6	TRBV4-3	once	TGCGCCAGCAGCCAAGGGAATGGGGCCAACGGCCTGACTTTC	CASSQGNGANGLTF
NA	TRBJ1-1	TRBV7-2	NA	TGTGCCAGCAGCAGACGGGGACACTTGAACACTGAAGCTTTCTTT	CASSRRGHLNTEAFF
NA	TRBJ1-2	TRBV20-1	once	TGCAGTGCTCCACGGGTTTATGGCTACACCTTC	CSAPRVYGYTF
NA	TRBJ2-3	TRBV7-9	NA	TGTGCCAGCAGCTTAAATGGACAGCCTAGCACAGATACGCAGTATTTT	CASSLNGQPSTDTQYF
NA	TRBJ1-3	TRBV10-2	NA	TGCGCCAGCTCGGCCGGGAACACCATATATTTT	CASSAGNTIYF
NA	TRBJ2-2	TRBV9	medium-sized	TGTGCCAGCAACGGTCGAGAGCTGTTTTTT	CASNGRELFF
NA	TRBJ2-5	TRBV2	NA	TGTGCCAGCAGTGAACTCCAAGAGACCCAGTACTTC	CASSELQETQYF
TRBD1	TRBJ2-5	TRBV5-4	NA	TGTGCCAGCAGCTTGGTGACAGGGGGTGAAAAGACCCAGTACTTC	CASSLVTGGEKTQYF
NA	TRBJ1-5	TRBV6-1	NA	TGTGCCAGCAGTGAAGGGGGGGGCGGTCAGCCCCAGCATTTT	CASSEGGGGQPQHF
TRBD1	TRBJ1-2	TRBV7-8	NA	TGTGCCAGCAGCTTAAAGGCAGGGGGACGGAGCTATGGCTACACCTTC	CASSLKAGGRSYGYTF
NA	TRBJ2-5	TRBV6-5	NA	TGTGCCAGCAGTTACTCGTCCCCAGGGGCTGCGGAGACCCAGTACTTC	CASSYSSPGAAETQYF
NA	TRBJ1-2	TRBV27	NA	TGTGCCAGCAGTCCGATACCCACAGGAACCTATGGCTACACCTTC	CASSPIPTGTYGYTF
TRBD1	TRBJ1-2	TRBV5-1	NA	TGCGCCAGCAGACCATCTGGGACAGGGGGGAATGGCTACACCTTC	CASRPSGTGGNGYTF
TRBD1	TRBJ2-3	TRBV18	NA	TGTGCCAGCTCCATAGGGGGCCCTAGCACAGATACGCAGTATTTT	CASSIGGPSTDTQYF
TRBD2	TRBJ2-1	TRBV7-2	NA	TGTGCCGGTGGAGCGGGGATCTACAATGAGCAGTTCTTC	CAGGAGIYNEQFF
NA	TRBJ2-4	TRBV28	NA	TGTGCCAGCAGTTTAGTACAGTCCAAAAACATTCAGTACTTC	CASSLVQSKNIQYF
NA	TRBJ2-7	TRBV6-1	once	TGTGCCAGCAGTGAAGCGATTCTAGGTCGCACCTACGAGCAGTACTTC	CASSEAILGRTYEQYF
NA	TRBJ1-1	TRBV18	NA	TGTGCCAGCTCCGCGGCCACTGAAGCTTTCTTT	CASSAATEAFF
NA	TRBJ1-2	TRBV4-3	NA	TGCGCCAGCAGCCAAGAAGACAGAGGAGGCTACACCTTC	CASSQEDRGGYTF
NA	TRBJ2-7	TRBV11-2	NA	TGTGCCAGCAGCTTTTATCCCAAGGGGCTAGTGATCGAGCAGTACTTC	CASSFYPKGLVIEQYF
NA	TRBJ2-1	TRBV7-8	NA	TGTGCCAGCAGCTTAGGCGGATACTCCTACAATGAGCAGTTCTTC	CASSLGGYSYNEQFF
TRBD1	TRBJ2-2	TRBV27	once	TGTGCCAGCAGTCTCACAACGCTCCTTGACAGGGCCAAGGAGCTGTTTTTT	CASSLTTLLDRAKELFF
NA	TRBJ2-3	TRBV15	few	TGTGCCACCAGCAACAGAAGAGATACGCAGTATTTT	CATSNRRDTQYF
NA	TRBJ1-5	TRBV6-6	NA	TGTGCCAGCAGGTCCAGGGGAAATCAGCCCCAGCATTTT	CASRSRGNQPQHF
NA	TRBJ2-1	TRBV28	NA	TGTGCCAGCACACAGCAAAATGAGCAGTTCTTC	CASTQQNEQFF
NA	TRBJ1-6	TRBV5-4	few	TGTGCCAGCAGCCTGACGGGGATTAATTCACCCCTCCACTTT	CASSLTGINSPLHF
NA	TRBJ2-7	TRBV28	NA	TGTGCCAGCAGTGACCCGGGGACACCAGAGTACTTC	CASSDPGTPEYF
TRBD1	TRBJ2-4	TRBV5-6	NA	TGTGCCAGCAGCTCCGACAGGGTAGGGGTTGGGGACATTCAGTACTTC	CASSSDRVGVGDIQYF
NA	TRBJ1-2	TRBV30	NA	TGTGCCTGGAGTCCCCAGTATGGCTACACCTTC	CAWSPQYGYTF
TRBD1	TRBJ2-2	TRBV30	few	TGTGCCTGGAAGAGACAGGGGGCGGAGAACACCGGGGAGCTGTTTTTT	CAWKRQGAENTGELFF
NA	TRBJ1-6	TRBV14	once	TGTGCCAGCAACCGGGGGAGTAATTCACCCCTCCACTTT	CASNRGSNSPLHF
TRBD2	TRBJ2-2	TRBV14	once	TGTGCCAGCAGCCAGCTCGGACTAGCGGGAAACACCGGGGAGCTGTTTTTT	CASSQLGLAGNTGELFF
NA	TRBJ2-7	TRBV7-2	NA	TGTGCCAGCAAGGGGGGAGCGGGAACTTACGAGCAGTACTTC	CASKGGAGTYEQYF
TRBD1	TRBJ2-1	TRBV28	once	TGTGCCAGCAGTAACAGACAGGGGATGTTTGCCAATGAGCAGTTCTTC	CASSNRQGMFANEQFF
TRBD1	TRBJ2-4	TRBV30	NA	TGTGCCTGGAGTATTGGACAGGGAGACATTCAGTACTTC	CAWSIGQGDIQYF
NA	TRBJ1-2	TRBV6-1	NA	TGTGCCAGCAGTGAAGTGCGACAGGCCAATGGCTACACCTTC	CASSEVRQANGYTF
TRBD2	TRBJ2-1	TRBV7-9	NA	TGTGCCAGCAGCTTACCGCCCCGACTAGCGGGACGATACAATGAGCAGTTCTTC	CASSLPPRLAGRYNEQFF